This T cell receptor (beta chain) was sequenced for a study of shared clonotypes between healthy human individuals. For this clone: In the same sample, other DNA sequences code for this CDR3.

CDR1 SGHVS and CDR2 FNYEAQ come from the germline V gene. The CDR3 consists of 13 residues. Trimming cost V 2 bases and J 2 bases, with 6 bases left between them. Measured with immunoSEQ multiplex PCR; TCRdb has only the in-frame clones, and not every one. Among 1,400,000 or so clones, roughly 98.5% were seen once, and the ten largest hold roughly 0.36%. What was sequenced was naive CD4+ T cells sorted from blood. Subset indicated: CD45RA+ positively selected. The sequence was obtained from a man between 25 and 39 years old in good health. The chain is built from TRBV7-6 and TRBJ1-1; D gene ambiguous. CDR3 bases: TGTGCCAGCAGCTTAAAAACCAACACTGAAGCTTTCTTT. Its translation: CASSLKTNTEAFF.